These T cell receptor beta chains were read from a single sample in a study of vaccination and CD4 T cells after COVID-19. TCRdb redid the calling of the PCR reads with MiXCR, one entry per CDR3 protein. The sample contains about 10,000 distinct CDR3 sequences, about 32% of which appear only once. For these receptors, no antigen is known. The sequencing input was CD4+ T cells from blood, cultured in vitro. The receptors originated from a human donor in good health. Each CDR3 is given with its conserved first and last residue. Each record gives: V gene, J gene, clone size, D gene, CDR3 protein, CDR3 DNA. A D gene is named only where the DNA matches it firmly. The size field is filled for only some rows; it gives once, few, many or a size class.

V gene: TRBV20-1
J gene: TRBJ2-7
clone size: few
D gene: .
CDR3 protein: CSATGPYEQYF
CDR3 DNA: TGCAGTGCTACCGGCCCCTACGAGCAGTACTTC

V gene: TRBV19
J gene: TRBJ2-1
clone size: .
D gene: .
CDR3 protein: CASSIGRAMDQFF
CDR3 DNA: TGTGCCAGTAGTATTGGCCGAGCTATGGATCAGTTCTTC

V gene: TRBV27
J gene: TRBJ2-5
clone size: .
D gene: .
CDR3 protein: CASSPRYPGQETQYF
CDR3 DNA: TGTGCCAGCAGCCCCAGGTACCCGGGGCAAGAGACCCAGTACTTC

V gene: TRBV29-1
J gene: TRBJ1-1
clone size: .
D gene: .
CDR3 protein: CSVERGGVNTEAFF
CDR3 DNA: TGCAGCGTTGAGAGAGGGGGGGTGAACACTGAAGCTTTCTTT

V gene: TRBV5-4
J gene: TRBJ2-2
clone size: .
D gene: TRBD1
CDR3 protein: CASSSGTGHTGELFF
CDR3 DNA: TGTGCCAGCAGCTCCGGGACAGGGCACACCGGGGAGCTGTTTTTT

V gene: TRBV7-6
J gene: TRBJ1-6
clone size: few
D gene: .
CDR3 protein: CASSSSRALHF
CDR3 DNA: TGTGCCAGCAGCTCTTCACGGGCCCTCCACTTT

V gene: TRBV10-3
J gene: TRBJ1-1
clone size: few
D gene: .
CDR3 protein: CAISTWGRTEAFF
CDR3 DNA: TGTGCCATCAGCACCTGGGGGCGGACTGAAGCTTTCTTT

V gene: TRBV20-1
J gene: TRBJ1-3
clone size: .
D gene: .
CDR3 protein: CSARDSWTGYGNTIYF
CDR3 DNA: TGCAGTGCTAGAGATTCTTGGACTGGGTACGGAAACACCATATATTTT

V gene: TRBV27
J gene: TRBJ1-6
clone size: medium-sized
D gene: .
CDR3 protein: CASSRGRDSPLHF
CDR3 DNA: TGTGCCAGCAGTCGGGGTCGGGATTCACCCCTCCACTTT

V gene: TRBV5-1
J gene: TRBJ2-7
clone size: .
D gene: .
CDR3 protein: CASSLFGNEQYF
CDR3 DNA: TGCGCCAGCAGCTTGTTTGGAAACGAGCAGTACTTC

V gene: TRBV5-5
J gene: TRBJ2-3
clone size: .
D gene: .
CDR3 protein: CASSPGTTLTDTQYF
CDR3 DNA: TGTGCCAGCAGCCCCGGAACGACACTGACAGATACGCAGTATTTT

V gene: TRBV18
J gene: TRBJ2-3
clone size: .
D gene: .
CDR3 protein: CASSPSTSTDTQYF
CDR3 DNA: TGTGCCAGCTCACCGTCGACTAGCACAGATACGCAGTATTTT

V gene: TRBV27
J gene: TRBJ2-7
clone size: .
D gene: .
CDR3 protein: CASSLLTQGKQYF
CDR3 DNA: TGTGCCAGCAGTTTATTGACCCAAGGCAAGCAGTACTTC

V gene: TRBV29-1
J gene: TRBJ2-2
clone size: few
D gene: TRBD2
CDR3 protein: CSVRRGGPSGELFF
CDR3 DNA: TGCAGCGTCCGAAGGGGAGGGCCTTCCGGGGAGCTGTTTTTT

V gene: TRBV15
J gene: TRBJ1-2
clone size: few
D gene: TRBD1
CDR3 protein: CATSNRDRAFGYTF
CDR3 DNA: TGTGCCACCAGCAACAGGGACAGGGCCTTCGGCTACACCTTC

V gene: TRBV29-1
J gene: TRBJ2-5
clone size: few
D gene: .
CDR3 protein: CSALANQETQYF
CDR3 DNA: TGCAGCGCGCTAGCGAACCAAGAGACCCAGTACTTC

V gene: TRBV21-1
J gene: TRBJ2-7
clone size: few
D gene: .
CDR3 protein: CASSKVARGQPYEQYF
CDR3 DNA: TGTGCCAGCAGCAAAGTGGCCAGGGGACAGCCCTACGAGCAGTACTTC

V gene: TRBV19
J gene: TRBJ2-5
clone size: few
D gene: .
CDR3 protein: CASSIMETQYF
CDR3 DNA: TGTGCCAGTAGTATCATGGAGACCCAGTACTTC

V gene: TRBV24-1
J gene: TRBJ2-2
clone size: .
D gene: .
CDR3 protein: CATTPRSGTGELFF
CDR3 DNA: TGTGCCACCACCCCCAGGTCGGGTACCGGGGAGCTGTTTTTT

V gene: TRBV19
J gene: TRBJ1-1
clone size: .
D gene: .
CDR3 protein: CASTKNTEAFF
CDR3 DNA: TGTGCAAGTACAAAGAACACTGAAGCTTTCTTT

V gene: TRBV6-2/TRBV6-3
J gene: TRBJ1-5
clone size: .
D gene: .
CDR3 protein: CASSSIAGVGNQPQHF
CDR3 DNA: TGTGCCAGCAGCTCAATAGCGGGTGTTGGCAATCAGCCCCAGCATTTT

V gene: TRBV20-1
J gene: TRBJ1-5
clone size: medium-sized
D gene: TRBD1
CDR3 protein: CSAENHQGAQPQHF
CDR3 DNA: TGCAGTGCTGAGAACCATCAGGGGGCTCAGCCCCAGCATTTT

V gene: TRBV20-1
J gene: TRBJ2-5
clone size: few
D gene: .
CDR3 protein: CSARERWTTLKQETQYF
CDR3 DNA: TGCAGTGCTAGAGAACGTTGGACCACTCTTAAACAAGAGACCCAGTACTTC

V gene: TRBV28
J gene: TRBJ1-1
clone size: .
D gene: .
CDR3 protein: CASRDGGYVNTEAFF
CDR3 DNA: TGTGCCAGCAGGGACGGGGGCTACGTGAACACTGAAGCTTTCTTT

V gene: TRBV27
J gene: TRBJ2-7
clone size: few
D gene: .
CDR3 protein: CASSFYGSYEQYF
CDR3 DNA: TGTGCCAGCAGTTTCTACGGATCCTACGAGCAGTACTTC

V gene: TRBV25-1
J gene: TRBJ2-5
clone size: few
D gene: .
CDR3 protein: CASSSSRRRETQYF
CDR3 DNA: TGTGCCAGCAGTTCTTCCAGGAGGAGGGAGACCCAGTACTTC

V gene: TRBV6-2/TRBV6-3
J gene: TRBJ1-2
clone size: .
D gene: .
CDR3 protein: CASSYSMTDTNYGYTF
CDR3 DNA: TGTGCCAGCAGTTACTCGATGACGGATACTAACTATGGCTACACCTTC

V gene: TRBV27
J gene: TRBJ1-5
clone size: few
D gene: TRBD1
CDR3 protein: CASSRTPGGFQPQHF
CDR3 DNA: TGTGCCAGCAGTCGGACCCCAGGGGGCTTCCAGCCCCAGCATTTT

V gene: TRBV6-1
J gene: TRBJ1-1
clone size: .
D gene: .
CDR3 protein: CASRGAGFTEAFF
CDR3 DNA: TGTGCCAGCAGGGGGGCCGGATTCACTGAAGCTTTCTTT

V gene: TRBV20-1
J gene: TRBJ2-3
clone size: few
D gene: .
CDR3 protein: CSAEGLSDTQYF
CDR3 DNA: TGCAGTGCCGAGGGGTTATCAGATACGCAGTATTTT

V gene: TRBV4-2
J gene: TRBJ2-3
clone size: .
D gene: .
CDR3 protein: CASSQGGDTDTQYF
CDR3 DNA: TGTGCCAGCAGCCAAGGGGGAGACACAGATACGCAGTATTTT

V gene: TRBV7-9
J gene: TRBJ2-5
clone size: .
D gene: .
CDR3 protein: CASSWNAGGETQYF
CDR3 DNA: TGTGCCAGCAGTTGGAACGCCGGTGGGGAGACCCAGTACTTC

V gene: TRBV6-2/TRBV6-3
J gene: TRBJ1-5
clone size: few
D gene: .
CDR3 protein: CASREHGQGNQPQHF
CDR3 DNA: TGTGCCAGCAGGGAACATGGGCAGGGCAATCAGCCCCAGCATTTT

V gene: TRBV11-3
J gene: TRBJ2-7
clone size: .
D gene: .
CDR3 protein: CASSLGGNEQYF
CDR3 DNA: TGTGCCAGCAGCTTAGGAGGTAACGAGCAGTACTTC

V gene: TRBV7-9
J gene: TRBJ2-2
clone size: few
D gene: TRBD2
CDR3 protein: CASSLEGGRNTGELFF
CDR3 DNA: TGTGCCAGCAGCTTAGAGGGCGGGAGGAACACCGGGGAGCTGTTTTTT

V gene: TRBV20-1
J gene: TRBJ1-6
clone size: .
D gene: .
CDR3 protein: CSARVFVRRNSPLHF
CDR3 DNA: TGCAGTGCTAGAGTTTTCGTCAGGCGAAATTCACCCCTCCACTTT

V gene: TRBV7-8
J gene: TRBJ2-7
clone size: few
D gene: TRBD2
CDR3 protein: CASSLPGGLSYEQYF
CDR3 DNA: TGTGCCAGCAGCTTACCGGGGGGACTATCCTACGAGCAGTACTTC

V gene: TRBV28
J gene: TRBJ1-2
clone size: .
D gene: TRBD1
CDR3 protein: CASRATGVRGYTF
CDR3 DNA: TGTGCCAGCAGGGCAACAGGGGTCAGGGGCTACACCTTC

V gene: TRBV7-3
J gene: TRBJ2-1
clone size: few
D gene: TRBD2
CDR3 protein: CASSTSGSQNEQFF
CDR3 DNA: TGTGCCAGCAGTACTAGCGGGAGCCAGAATGAGCAGTTCTTC

V gene: TRBV18
J gene: TRBJ2-3
clone size: .
D gene: TRBD2
CDR3 protein: CASSLGLADTDTQYF
CDR3 DNA: TGTGCCAGCTCCCTGGGACTAGCGGACACAGATACGCAGTATTTT

V gene: TRBV27
J gene: TRBJ2-5
clone size: .
D gene: .
CDR3 protein: CASSLQGRGETQYF
CDR3 DNA: TGTGCCAGCAGTTTACAGGGAAGAGGAGAGACCCAGTACTTC

V gene: TRBV20-1
J gene: TRBJ1-5
clone size: medium-sized
D gene: .
CDR3 protein: CSARESGLQPQHF
CDR3 DNA: TGCAGTGCTAGAGAATCAGGGCTGCAGCCCCAGCATTTT